Presented here are 10 T cell receptor beta chains from one specimen sequenced in a study of vaccination and CD4 T cells after COVID-19. Sequencing of DNA taken from cultured CD4+ T cells relied on the Oncomine TCR Beta short-read assay. TCRdb processed the PCR reads anew with MiXCR; each CDR3 protein has one entry. The table has roughly 10,000 distinct CDR3 sequences, approximately 75% seen once. Treatment in this sample: roughly nine-day PBMC culture with coronavirus spike peptide pools or control peptides (ViraFEST assay). What these receptors recognize is not known. Sequencing input: CD4+ T cells from blood, cultured in vitro. These receptor sequences come from a human donor who had recovered from COVID-19.

This chain links TRBV5-1 with TRBJ2-1; a possible D gene is TRBD2 (6 bases). In germline, CDR1 is SGHRS, CDR2 YFSETQ. The CDR3 has 14 residues. The V gene lost 4 bases and the J gene lost 9 bases, with 17 bases spanning the gap. DNA of the CDR3: TGCGCCAGCAGCCAGGGACTGCTAAATGGTGAGCAGTTCTTC. Its translation: CASSQGLLNGEQFF.

V gene TRBV20-1 combines with J gene TRBJ2-4, with 7 bases aligning to TRBD1. Germline trimming cut 7 bases from V and 3 bases from J; bases unmatched to any gene: 3. This CDR3 region has 12 residues. CDR1 and CDR2 (germline): DFQATT, SNEGSKA (reference sequence). The CDR3, as DNA: TGCAGTGTGGACAGGTACAAAAACATTCAGTACTTC. Its protein product is CSVDRYKNIQYF.

The V gene is TRBV6-1, the J gene TRBJ2-2; D unresolved. Trimming shortened V by 8 bases and J by 0 bases, and 7 bases separated the two germline ends. The CDR3 runs 13 residues. Germline V gene lookup returns CDR1 MNHNS and CDR2 SASEGT. For the CDR3, the DNA is TGTGCCAGCTGGGAAACGAACACCGGGGAGCTGTTTTTT. Protein sequence: CASWETNTGELFF.

J is TRBJ1-2 and V is TRBV27; weak D call: TRBD1 (5 bases). The ends were cut back, 2 bases at V and 7 bases at J, with 11 bases in the middle. CDR1 is MNHEY, CDR2 SMNVEV, per germline (reference sequence). CDR3 size: 13 residues. CDR3 region: CASSLTGAVGYTF. The CDR3 coding sequence is TGTGCCAGCAGTTTAACCGGGGCTGTTGGCTACACCTTC.

This clonotype is a singleton in its sample. The V and J genes are TRBV19 and TRBJ1-6; D unclear. The CDR3 contains 14 residues. The germline gives CDR1 LNHDA, CDR2 SQIVND (reference sequence). Trimming cost V 5 bases and J 6 bases, with 11 bases left between them. CDR3 sequence: CASSPPPTNSPLHF. CDR3 bases: TGTGCCAGTAGTCCCCCACCGACTAATTCACCCCTCCACTTT.

For the CDR3, the DNA is TGTGCCATCAGTGTCCGGGACACGGACGGTGAAGCTTTCTTT. Protein sequence: CAISVRDTDGEAFF. The V and J genes are TRBV10-3 and TRBJ1-1, with D possibly TRBD1 on 6 matching bases. V gave up 4 bases and J gave up 7 bases, with 16 bases separating them. From germline, CDR1 is ENHRY and CDR2 SYGVKD. The CDR3 spans 14 residues.

CDR3 bases: TGTGCCAGCAGCCTATACACGTTCGAAGCTTTCTTT. It yields the protein CASSLYTFEAFF. The genes are TRBV7-2 and TRBJ1-1; D unclear. The germline V gene has CDR1 SGHTA and CDR2 FQGNSA. V was shortened by 5 bases and J by 8 bases, with 12 bases between the two germline ends. The CDR3 runs to 12 residues.

This clonotype was detected a few times. The rearrangement links TRBV15 to TRBJ2-7; D remains unclear. This CDR3 comprises 17 residues. Germline CDR1 LNHNV, CDR2 YYDKDF (reference sequence). V lost 2 bases, J lost 4 bases, and 21 bases lay in between. The CDR3 spells CATSRPDFGNFGYEQYF. CDR3 nucleotide sequence: TGTGCCACCAGCAGACCAGATTTTGGTAACTTTGGATACGAGCAGTACTTC.

The chain has TRBV7-9 and TRBJ2-1; D unclear. Germline V lookup: CDR1 SEHNR, CDR2 FQNEAQ (reference sequence). Between the trimmed V and J ends, which lost 8 bases and 6 bases, there was a span of 5 bases. This CDR3 comprises 10 residues. CDR3: CASGPNEQFF. The CDR3 coding sequence is TGTGCCAGCGGGCCCAATGAGCAGTTCTTC.

The rearrangement joins TRBV30 to TRBJ1-1; D might be TRBD1 (6 bases). Germline values: CDR1 GTSNPN, CDR2 SVGIG (reference sequence). The CDR3 has 12 amino acids. Trimming shortened V by 3 bases and J by 8 bases, and 13 bases separated the two germline ends. The CDR3, as DNA: TGTGCCTGGAGGATGGGCAGGGGAGAAGCTTTCTTT. This encodes CAWRMGRGEAFF.